The sequence of this T cell receptor (beta chain) was determined in a study of blood T cell repertoires in COVID-19. On the study more broadly: Sites in the United States, Italy and Spain provided acute and convalescent COVID-19 samples. PBMCs, B-cell-depleted T cells, or T cells were the source of the cDNA or gDNA that made up the material.

J gave up 4 bases and V 9 bases, and 8 bases lay outside the gene matches. Germline V CDR1 and CDR2: SGHDN, FVKESK. The CDR3 is 14 residues long. In the authors' workflow: Amplification of reference gene primers was used by the study to estimate nucleated cell counts. Only in-frame clones appear in the TCRdb table, and some are missing; sequencing was by immunoSEQ multiplex PCR. V and J calls and clone size are those listed in that table; D and trimming were worked out from the DNA. This repertoire shows around 22,000 clones, approximately 91% found once; its top ten account for approximately 3.4%. The rearrangement joins TRBV14 to TRBJ2-5; 10 nucleotides align to TRBD2. Sequencing was performed on peripheral blood. The receptor was isolated from a woman aged 70-85 years with active COVID-19. CDR3 coding DNA: TGTGCCAGTTCGACTAGCGGGTTATTAGAGACCCAGTACTTC. Protein: CASSTSGLLETQYF.